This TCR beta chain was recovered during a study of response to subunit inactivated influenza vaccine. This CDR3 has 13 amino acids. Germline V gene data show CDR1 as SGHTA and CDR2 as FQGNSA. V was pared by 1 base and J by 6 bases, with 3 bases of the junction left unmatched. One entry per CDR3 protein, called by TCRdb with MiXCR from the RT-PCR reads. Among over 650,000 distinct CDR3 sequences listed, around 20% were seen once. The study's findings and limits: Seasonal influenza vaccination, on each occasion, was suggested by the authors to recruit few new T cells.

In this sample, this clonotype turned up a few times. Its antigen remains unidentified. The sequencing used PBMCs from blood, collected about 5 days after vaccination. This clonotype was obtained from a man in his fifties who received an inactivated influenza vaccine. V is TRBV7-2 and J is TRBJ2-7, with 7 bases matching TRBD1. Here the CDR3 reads CASSLDPGGEQYF. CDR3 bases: TGTGCCAGCAGCTTAGACCCAGGGGGCGAGCAGTACTTC. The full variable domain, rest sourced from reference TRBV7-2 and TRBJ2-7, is GAGVSQSPSNKVTEKGKDVELRCDPISGHTALYWYRQSLGQGLEFLIYFQGNSAPDKSGLPSDRFSAERTGGSVSTLTIQRTQQEDSAVYLCASSLDPGGEQYFGPGTRLTVT.